These 24 T cell receptor beta chains came from one sample sequenced in a study of blood T cell repertoires in COVID-19. This table comes from immunoSEQ multiplex PCR, and its TCRdb copy is limited to in-frame clones, with some not included. Of a few hundred thousand clones listed, 65% to 85% are singletons. Source material: peripheral blood. Every receptor here comes from a woman older than 75 with acute or convalescent COVID-19.

This chain links TRBV5-4 with TRBJ1-4; 9 bases match TRBD1. J lost 3 bases, V lost 3 bases, and 3 bases had no gene match. CDR3 size: 15 residues. Looked up from germline, CDR1 is SGHNT and CDR2 is YYREEE (reference sequence). CDR3 nucleotide sequence: TGTGCCAGCAGCTGGGACAGGGCAGCTAATGAAAAACTGTTTTTT. This codes for CASSWDRAANEKLFF.

The chain has TRBV10-1 and TRBJ2-5; TRBD2 agrees at 11 bases. Germline V CDR1 and CDR2: WNHNN, SYGVQD (reference sequence). Unmatched junction bases numbered 19, after V lost 8 bases and J lost 5 bases. This CDR3 is 18 amino acids long. CDR3 residues: CASGVQRNSGRGEETQYF. CDR3 nucleotide sequence: TGCGCCAGCGGCGTACAACGGAATAGCGGGAGGGGGGAGGAGACCCAGTACTTC.

This clone was counted a single time. This chain links TRBV7-9 with TRBJ2-1; TRBD2 matches at 7 bases. With V trimmed by 2 bases and J by 9 bases, 7 bases remained unmatched. This CDR3 has 14 amino acids. Germline-derived CDR1 and CDR2 are SEHNR and FQNEAQ (reference sequence). The CDR3 nucleotides are TGTGCCAGCAGCTTAATCGGACTAGTAGGTGAGCAGTTCTTC. Translated, it gives CASSLIGLVGEQFF.

The gene calls are TRBV11-3 and TRBJ1-1; 9 nucleotides agree with TRBD1. Per the germline V gene, CDR1 is SGHNT and CDR2 is YENEEA. The CDR3 is made up of 14 amino acids. Trimming cost V 5 bases and J 7 bases; bases outside gene matches: 8. CDR3 DNA: TGTGCCAGCAGCCCCCGGACAGGGGACAATGAAGCTTTCTTT. Protein sequence: CASSPRTGDNEAFF. The full variable domain, with the rest looked up from reference TRBV11-3 and TRBJ1-1, is EAGVVQSPRYKIIEKKQPVAFWCNPISGHNTLYWYLQNLGQGPELLIRYENEEAVDDSQLPKDRFSAERLKGVDSTLKIQPAELGDSAVYLCASSPRTGDNEAFFGQGTRLTVV.

The rearrangement uses TRBV11-2 and TRBJ2-3, with 7 bases identical to TRBD1. V gave up 6 bases and J gave up 10 bases; unmatched junction bases: 7. Looked up from germline, CDR1 is SGHAT and CDR2 is FQNNGV. The CDR3 totals 12 residues. CDR3 bases: TGTGCCAGCAGTTCAGCAGGGGGATCGCAGTATTTT. This translates into CASSSAGGSQYF. The complete variable domain, with remaining parts taken from reference TRBV11-2 and TRBJ2-3, reads EAGVAQSPRYKIIEKRQSVAFWCNPISGHATLYWYQQILGQGPKLLIQFQNNGVVDDSQLPKDRFSAERLKGVDSTLKIQPAKLEDSAVYLCASSSAGGSQYFGPGTRLTVL.

This clone was detected only once. V usage is TRBV28 and J usage is TRBJ2-4, with a weak D call TRBD2 (7 bases). The CDR3 is 17 amino acids. Germline CDR1 is MDHEN and CDR2 is SYDVKM. V lost 6 bases and J 0 bases, leaving 18 bases between the germline ends. The CDR3 DNA follows: TGTGCCAGCAGACTATGGGGGGGGCTAGAAGCCAAAAACATTCAGTACTTC. Amino acids: CASRLWGGLEAKNIQYF. Combining the CDR3 with reference TRBV28 and TRBJ2-4 gives the whole variable domain DVKVTQSSRYLVKRTGEKVFLECVQDMDHENMFWYRQDPGLGLRLIYFSYDVKMKEKGDIPEGYSVSREKKERFSLILESASTNQTSMYLCASRLWGGLEAKNIQYFGAGTRLSVL.

This chain links TRBV24-1 with TRBJ2-5; TRBD1 agrees at 8 bases. In germline, CDR1 is KGHDR, CDR2 SFDVKD. The V gene end was trimmed by 0 bases and the J gene end by 4 bases; junction bases not matched to a gene: 6. CDR3 length: 16 residues. CDR3 DNA sequence: TGTGCCACCAGTGATTTGCCCGGACAGGGTCGAGAGACCCAGTACTTC. As protein: CATSDLPGQGRETQYF.

This rearrangement joins TRBV7-2 to TRBJ2-3, with TRBD2 matching over 13 bases. Trimming removed 4 bases from V and 3 bases from J; junction bases left unmatched: 4. The germline CDR1 and CDR2 sequences are SGHTA and FQGNSA. CDR3 length equals 16 residues. CDR3 loop: CASSWTSGGRTDTQYF. In DNA form, the CDR3 reads TGTGCCAGCAGCTGGACTAGCGGGGGTCGGACAGATACGCAGTATTTT. Based on the CDR3 plus reference TRBV7-2 and TRBJ2-3, the full variable domain is GAGVSQSPSNKVTEKGKDVELRCDPISGHTALYWYRQSLGQGLEFLIYFQGNSAPDKSGLPSDRFSAERTGGSVSTLTIQRTQQEDSAVYLCASSWTSGGRTDTQYFGPGTRLTVL.

The chain recombines TRBV4-1 with TRBJ2-7; 11 bases are shared with TRBD2. This CDR3 contains 16 residues. V was clipped by 4 bases and J by 6 bases; unmatched bases: 11. Germline CDR1 MGHRA, CDR2 YSYEKL. CDR3: CASSPRSTSGGREQYF. CDR3 DNA sequence: TGCGCCAGCAGCCCAAGAAGTACTAGCGGGGGCCGCGAGCAGTACTTC.

The V gene is TRBV3-1 (or the pseudogene TRBV3-2), the J gene TRBJ2-7, with 8 positions matching TRBD2. V lost 8 bases and J lost 6; bases outside the gene matches: 9. CDR1 is LGHDT and CDR2 is YNNKEL in the germline V gene (reference sequence). This CDR3 is built from 13 residues. The DNA of the CDR3 is TGTGCCAGCGGAGCGGGAGCGGTAGGCGAGCAGTACTTC. Protein: CASGAGAVGEQYF.

The V and J genes are TRBV19 and TRBJ1-1, with TRBD1 as a possible D gene (6 bases). The ends were cut back, 7 bases at V and 3 bases at J, with 24 bases in the middle. Germline V gene data show CDR1 as LNHDA and CDR2 as SQIVND (reference sequence). The CDR3 runs 17 residues. For the CDR3, the DNA is TGTGCCAGTACCAGGGAGGGGGTAAGGCGTGTTTACACTGAAGCTTTCTTT. It encodes CASTREGVRRVYTEAFF.

The sample holds a few counts of this clone. The chain employs TRBV5-1 and TRBJ1-2; 7 bases match TRBD1. V dropped 4 bases and J dropped 3; count of bases not matched to a gene: 9. The CDR3 sequence is 15 residues long. Germline V gene sequence: CDR1 SGHRS, CDR2 YFSETQ. In DNA form, the CDR3 reads TGCGCCAGCAGCATAGACAGGGAAATGGACTATGGCTACACCTTC. Its translation: CASSIDREMDYGYTF.

The V and J genes are TRBV30 and TRBJ1-6, with TRBD1 identical over 7 bases. The trim removed 6 bases at V and 9 bases at J, leaving 5 bases unmatched. The CDR3 runs 12 residues. Germline V gene lookup returns CDR1 GTSNPN and CDR2 SVGIG (reference sequence). The CDR3 region is CACTTGISPLHF. DNA of the CDR3: TGTGCCTGCACGACAGGGATTTCACCCCTCCACTTT.

A single count supports this clone. The chain employs TRBV5-1 and TRBJ2-7; 8 bases are a match to TRBD1. From germline, CDR1 is SGHRS and CDR2 YFSETQ. Trimming removed 2 bases from V and 3 bases from J; junction bases left unmatched: 7. This CDR3 comprises 15 residues. CDR3 sequence (DNA): TGCGCCAGCAGCTTCGGACAGGGAGCATTCTACGAGCAGTACTTC. It translates to CASSFGQGAFYEQYF.

V gene TRBV30 combines with J gene TRBJ2-4, with D perhaps matching TRBD1 (7 bases). V was clipped by 4 bases and J by 10 bases, with 17 bases between them. This CDR3 region has 13 residues. Per the germline V gene, CDR1 is GTSNPN and CDR2 is SVGIG (reference sequence). CDR3 sequence (DNA): TGTGCCTGGACCGCCGGGACAGCGGGTATTCAGTACTTC. Amino acids: CAWTAGTAGIQYF.

There are a few counts of this clone. The chain employs TRBV6-6 and TRBJ1-2; D possibly corresponds to TRBD1 (5 bases). Trimming removed 2 bases from V and 8 bases from J, with 12 bases in between. The CDR3 length is 13 residues. Germline-derived CDR1 and CDR2 are MNHNY and SVGAGI (reference sequence). CDR3 sequence: CASSYVQGGGYTF. The CDR3 region has the DNA TGTGCCAGCAGTTACGTCCAGGGAGGGGGCTACACCTTC.

The genes are TRBV19 and TRBJ2-3; 7 bases align to TRBD2. Trimming at V came to 2 bases and at J to 5 bases, leaving 4 bases not matched to a gene. This CDR3 spans 14 amino acids. CDR1 LNHDA and CDR2 SQIVND come from the germline V gene (reference sequence). CDR3 protein: CASSILADRDTQYF. As DNA, the CDR3 is TGTGCCAGTAGTATACTAGCGGACCGAGATACGCAGTATTTT.

The chain links TRBV7-2 to TRBJ1-2; 8 bases agree with TRBD1. The germline V gene has CDR1 SGHTA and CDR2 FQGNSA. V lost 1 base and J lost 0; bases outside the gene matches: 4. The CDR3 runs 16 residues. CDR3 in amino acids: CASSLDRGDPNYGYTF. Here the CDR3 DNA reads TGTGCCAGCAGCTTAGACAGGGGGGACCCTAACTATGGCTACACCTTC.

The chain is built from TRBV4-3 and TRBJ2-1; 10 nucleotides align to TRBD2. With V trimmed by 0 bases and J by 3 bases, 5 bases remained unmatched. CDR1 and CDR2 from the germline V gene are LGHNA and YSLEER. The CDR3 spans 17 residues. CDR3 nucleotide sequence: TGCGCCAGCAGCCAAGAACGAAAGCGGGGGGGCTACAATGAGCAGTTCTTC. Its translation is CASSQERKRGGYNEQFF.

V and J are TRBV3-1 (or the pseudogene TRBV3-2) and TRBJ2-1; D not certain. The CDR3 runs to 15 residues. The germline CDR1 and CDR2 sequences are LGHDT and YNNKEL (reference sequence). The V and J ends lost 1 base and 0 bases respectively, with 7 bases between them. The CDR3, as DNA: TGTGCCAGCAGCCAAGCGCGGCACTCCTACAATGAGCAGTTCTTC. The encoded protein is CASSQARHSYNEQFF.

V gene TRBV27 combines with J gene TRBJ1-1; D possibly corresponds to TRBD1 (5 bases). The V and J ends lost 6 bases and 2 bases respectively, with 10 bases between them. Per germline, CDR1 MNHEY and CDR2 SMNVEV (reference sequence). This CDR3 is 13 amino acids long. The CDR3 protein is CASSLQGNTEAFF. The CDR3 nucleotides read TGTGCCAGCAGCCTTCAGGGTAACACTGAAGCTTTCTTT.

The chain has TRBV5-1 and TRBJ2-6; 8 nucleotides line up with TRBD2. The CDR3 runs to 16 residues. CDR1 is SGHRS and CDR2 is YFSETQ in the germline V gene. Losses at the gene ends were 3 bases for V and 4 bases for J; bases not matched to a gene: 6. CDR3 bases: TGCGCCAGCAGCTCAAGCCGGACTAGCGGGGCCAACGTCCTGACTTTC. Its protein product is CASSSSRTSGANVLTF.

The chain employs TRBV3-1 (or the pseudogene TRBV3-2) and TRBJ1-2, with D tentatively TRBD1 (5 bases). Between the trimmed V and J ends, which lost 6 bases and 8 bases, there was a span of 10 bases. Looked up from germline, CDR1 is LGHDT and CDR2 is YNNKEL (reference sequence). The CDR3 extends over 11 amino acids. The CDR3 nucleotides read TGTGCCAGCAGTCGCGGGGGGGGCTACACCTTC. As protein: CASSRGGGYTF.

This chain connects TRBV18 to TRBJ1-3; D is possibly TRBD1 (5 bases). V was clipped by 2 bases and J by 0 bases, with 17 bases between them. From germline, CDR1 is KGHSH and CDR2 LQKENI. CDR3 length equals 18 residues. The CDR3 loop reads CASSPFLSDSRSGNTIYF. CDR3 coding DNA: TGTGCCAGCTCACCATTTCTTAGTGACAGCCGCTCTGGAAACACCATATATTTT.